Listed here are 14 T cell receptor beta chains from one sample, sequenced in a study of T cell changes during pregnancy in multiple sclerosis (dated by TCRdb to between 2019 and 2020). Library construction relied on the immunoSEQ multiplex PCR assay. The source is immuneACCESS, and TCRdb retained only in-frame sequences with V and J called. Part of the clones is not carried over; for the studies checked, unresolved V genes explain less than half of this, and the remainder is unexplained. The sample table holds approximately 43,000 clones, of which around 93% were seen once. In total, the top ten clones hold about 4% of the sample. The sample was CD8+ T cells from peripheral blood mononuclear cells, taken after pregnancy. The receptor source for this set is a female donor with multiple sclerosis, enrolled in a pregnancy study.

This chain uses TRBV5-1 with TRBJ1-1; no clear D gene. The V end lost 2 bases, the J end lost 5 bases, and 4 bases lay between the germline ends. In germline, CDR1 is SGHRS, CDR2 YFSETQ. This CDR3 has 11 residues. The CDR3 sequence: CASSFGTEAFF. CDR3 DNA: TGCGCCAGCAGCTTCGGTACTGAAGCTTTCTTT.

The V gene is TRBV4-1, the J gene TRBJ2-5; D not certain. Germline V CDR1 and CDR2: MGHRA, YSYEKL. V was pared by 1 base and J by 0 bases, with 9 bases between. This CDR3 has 15 residues. DNA of the CDR3: TGCGCCAGCAGCCAAGTAACAGAGTACCAAGAGACCCAGTACTTC. This gives the protein CASSQVTEYQETQYF.

This clone has a single count. This chain joins TRBV7-8 and TRBJ2-3; 11 bases are shared with TRBD2. Germline CDR1 reads SGHVS; CDR2 reads FQNEAQ. This CDR3 region has 17 residues. V lost 1 base, J lost 2 bases, and 5 bases stayed unmatched. CDR3 nucleotide sequence: TGTGCCAGCAGCTTAGGTGTAGCGGGGGGGCTCACAGATACGCAGTATTTT. Its translation: CASSLGVAGGLTDTQYF.

With respect to this clone: Likely a read error: the CDR3 ends without its conserved phenylalanine or tryptophan. It is unclear where the CDR3 begins or ends on the DNA, so no DNA is shown, and the CDR3 is as TCRdb lists it. V and J are TRBV11-2 and TRBJ2-7; TRBD1 is taken as the D call from the table, unchecked against the DNA. The CDR3 totals 13 residues, both ends included. CDR1 is SGHAT, CDR2 FQNNGV, per germline. The CDR3 region is CASSTSGQGPFYY.

The chain links TRBV9 to TRBJ2-1; D is ambiguous. The CDR3 is 17 amino acids. CDR1 SGDLS and CDR2 YYNGEE come from the germline V gene. V was pared by 0 bases and J by 6 bases, with 19 bases between. The CDR3 region is CASSVDSFNGGSNEQFF. Here the CDR3 DNA reads TGTGCCAGCAGCGTAGATTCTTTTAATGGTGGCAGCAATGAGCAGTTCTTC.

The chain combines TRBV7-9 with TRBJ1-2; weak D call: TRBD1 (6 bases). The CDR3 extends over 17 amino acids. Germline CDR1 and CDR2: SEHNR and FQNEAQ (reference sequence). Trimming cost V 5 bases and J 1 base, with 20 bases left between them. CDR3 loop: CASSDTRGQRLNYGYTF. CDR3 coding DNA: TGTGCCAGCAGCGACACCCGAGGACAGCGCCTTAACTATGGCTACACCTTC.

The chain is built from TRBV10-1 and TRBJ2-7, with 9 bases matching TRBD2. This CDR3 region has 15 residues. CDR1 and CDR2 (germline): WNHNN, SYGVQD (reference sequence). The junction had 0 bases not matched to a gene; V was cut back by 0 bases and J by 0 bases. The CDR3 loop reads CASSESTSGSYEQYF. CDR3 coding DNA: TGCGCCAGCAGTGAGTCGACTAGCGGCTCCTACGAGCAGTACTTC.

This clone has a single count. This rearrangement joins TRBV27 to TRBJ1-5; TRBD1 agrees at 7 bases. Germline trimming cut 6 bases from V and 5 bases from J; bases unmatched to any gene: 10. The CDR3 consists of 15 residues. Germline V gives CDR1 MNHEY, CDR2 SMNVEV (reference sequence). The DNA of the CDR3 is TGTGCCAGCAGCGTCGGGACCCAGGGGGATCAGCCCCAGCATTTT. Residues: CASSVGTQGDQPQHF.

The chain combines TRBV5-1 with TRBJ2-1; D may be TRBD2 (6 bases). Between the trimmed V and J ends, which lost 7 bases and 4 bases, there was a span of 18 bases. CDR1 SGHRS and CDR2 YFSETQ come from the germline V gene. The CDR3 is made up of 15 amino acids. This CDR3 is CASGKAGPAYNEQFF. CDR3 coding DNA: TGCGCCAGCGGGAAGGCGGGGCCGGCGTACAATGAGCAGTTCTTC.

The CDR3 region has the DNA TGTGCCAGCAGTTACGTGGGGGAGGCCGGGGAGCTGTTTTTT. This sequence encodes CASSYVGEAGELFF. The chain links TRBV6-5 to TRBJ2-2; TRBD2 might be the D (6 bases). V lost 2 bases to trimming and J lost 6 bases, with 10 bases between them. The CDR3 loop spans 14 amino acids. The germline CDR1 and CDR2 sequences are MNHEY and SVGAGI.

The chain couples TRBV5-5 to TRBJ1-1, with D tentatively TRBD1 (5 bases). Germline CDR1 and CDR2: SGHKS and YYEKEE (reference sequence). This CDR3 is built from 16 residues. Trimming stripped 0 bases from V and 2 bases from J, with 14 bases between. This chain's CDR3 is CASSLASKTENTEAFF. DNA of the CDR3: TGTGCCAGCAGCTTGGCCAGTAAGACAGAAAACACTGAAGCTTTCTTT. Variable domain in full (rest from reference TRBV5-5 and TRBJ1-1): DAGVTQSPTHLIKTRGQQVTLRCSPISGHKSVSWYQQVLGQGPQFIFQYYEKEERGRGNFPDRFSARQFPNYSSELNVNALLLGDSALYLCASSLASKTENTEAFFGQGTRLTVV.

This clone was seen only a few times. V is TRBV5-1 and J is TRBJ2-6; 7 bases are a match to TRBD1. There are 20 residues in the CDR3. The V and J ends lost 0 bases and 4 bases, in that order; junction bases with no gene match: 16. Per germline, CDR1 SGHRS and CDR2 YFSETQ. The CDR3 here is CASSLVPWDSPVGGANVLTF. The DNA for the CDR3 is TGCGCCAGCAGCTTGGTCCCTTGGGACAGCCCCGTGGGGGGGGCCAACGTCCTGACTTTC.

The chain combines TRBV7-9 with TRBJ1-1; D unresolved. Germline CDR1 SEHNR, CDR2 FQNEAQ (reference sequence). The germline V and J ends were trimmed by 0 bases and 3 bases, with 14 bases remaining between them. The CDR3 extends over 16 amino acids. CDR3 sequence reads: CASSLARTGGHTEAFF. The CDR3 nucleotides read TGTGCCAGCAGCTTAGCGCGCACGGGAGGTCACACTGAAGCTTTCTTT.

The chain couples TRBV15 to TRBJ2-5, with 10 bases that match TRBD2. V lost 4 bases and J lost 5; bases outside the gene matches: 7. CDR3 length equals 15 residues. The germline V gene encodes CDR1 LNHNV and CDR2 YYDKDF (reference sequence). CDR3 nucleotide sequence: TGTGCCACCAGCACCCGACTAGCGGGTCGGGAGACCCAGTACTTC. Residues: CATSTRLAGRETQYF.